This T cell receptor beta chain was obtained from a study of blood T cell repertoires in COVID-19. In the original processing: For nucleated cells, counts were estimated from reference gene primer amplification. The assay was immunoSEQ multiplex PCR, and TCRdb's table has in-frame clones only and misses some. From that table come the V and J calls and clone size; the DNA was used to work out D and trimming. The data contain about 140,000 clones, roughly 79% of them singletons. Trimming took 9 bases from V and 2 from J; bases not matched to a gene: 3. The CDR3 loop spans 12 amino acids. Germline lookup yields CDR1 ENHRY and CDR2 SYGVKD.

The sequence was collected from a woman between 50 and 59 years old who had recovered from COVID-19. This chain uses TRBV10-3 with TRBJ1-2; 7 bases agree with TRBD1. Input material: PBMCs or T cells enriched from blood (not recorded which). CDR3 nucleotides: TGTGCCATACCGACAGGGAACTATGGCTACACCTTC. Translation: CAIPTGNYGYTF.